This entry lists 16 T cell receptor beta chains sequenced from one sample in a study of cytomegalovirus exposure and HLA in healthy donors (dated by TCRdb to between 2016 and 2019). Preparation of the library involved the immunoSEQ multiplex PCR assay. TCRdb's version of the immuneACCESS table is confined to in-frame rearrangements and falls short of the full clone set. An unresolved V gene accounts for under half of the shortfall where checked; the remainder is of unknown origin. This sample comprises around 200,000 clones, about 80% of them detected only once. The ten biggest clones cover about 2.8% of the sample. The material sequenced was PBMCs. Source of these receptors: a woman aged 18-29 years in good health and CMV-seropositive.

V is TRBV27 and J is TRBJ2-1, with TRBD2 as a possible D gene (6 bases). Trimming removed 4 bases from V and 10 bases from J, with 20 bases in between. Per germline, CDR1 MNHEY and CDR2 SMNVEV (reference sequence). The CDR3 consists of 15 residues. The CDR3 nucleotides are TGTGCCAGCAGTTCTCCGGGACTCCGAACCAACGAGCAGTTCTTC. Translating it yields CASSSPGLRTNEQFF.

This chain connects TRBV7-9 to TRBJ1-2; D possibly corresponds to TRBD1 (5 bases). V lost 6 bases and J lost 5, with 16 bases in between. Per the germline V gene, CDR1 is SEHNR and CDR2 is FQNEAQ (reference sequence). CDR3 length: 14 amino acids. Here the CDR3 reads CASSLTLGEYGYTF. The CDR3 DNA sequence: TGTGCCAGCAGTCTTACCCTAGGGGAATATGGCTACACCTTC.

V and J are TRBV6-1 and TRBJ2-5; tentative D call: TRBD2 (5 bases). This CDR3 is built from 14 residues. V was pared by 3 bases and J by 0 bases, with 8 bases between. Per the germline V gene, CDR1 is MNHNS and CDR2 is SASEGT. CDR3 sequence reads: CASSDRGNQETQYF. The CDR3 bases are TGTGCCAGCAGTGATCGAGGGAACCAAGAGACCCAGTACTTC.

CDR3 sequence: CASSWGLAGDKTQYF. The DNA for the CDR3 is TGTGCCAGCAGCTGGGGACTAGCGGGGGACAAGACCCAGTACTTC. The chain carries TRBV11-2 and TRBJ2-5; 14 nucleotides align to TRBD2. Trimming at V came to 4 bases and at J to 6 bases, leaving 4 bases not matched to a gene. Germline lookup yields CDR1 SGHAT and CDR2 FQNNGV. The CDR3 extends over 15 amino acids.

The chain has TRBV6-1 and TRBJ2-5; 9 bases align to TRBD2. Germline values: CDR1 MNHNS, CDR2 SASEGT. The trim removed 4 bases at V and 1 base at J, leaving 4 bases unmatched. The CDR3 consists of 15 residues. CDR3 sequence: CASSVGTSSQETQYF. The CDR3, as DNA: TGTGCCAGCAGTGTTGGGACTAGCAGCCAAGAGACCCAGTACTTC.

This clone was found a few times. This chain joins TRBV6-5 and TRBJ1-2; 9 nucleotides agree with TRBD1. This CDR3 region has 14 residues. Germline CDR1 reads MNHEY; CDR2 reads SVGAGI. V dropped 6 bases and J dropped 4; count of bases not matched to a gene: 6. The CDR3 DNA follows: TGTGCCAGCAGCACCGGACAGGGGACCTATGGCTACACCTTC. As protein: CASSTGQGTYGYTF.

V gene TRBV9 combines with J gene TRBJ1-1, with unresolved D. Germline V gives CDR1 SGDLS, CDR2 YYNGEE. The CDR3 is made up of 16 amino acids. V was clipped by 0 bases and J by 1 base, with 13 bases between them. CDR3 protein: CASSVGGGRRNTEAFF. The CDR3 DNA reads as TGTGCCAGCAGCGTAGGAGGAGGGAGGAGGAACACTGAAGCTTTCTTT.

Many counts were recorded for this clone. V gene TRBV20-1 combines with J gene TRBJ2-1; perhaps TRBD2 as D (6 bases). The ends were cut back, 5 bases at V and 7 bases at J, with 9 bases in the middle. The CDR3 is 11 residues long. CDR1 is DFQATT and CDR2 is SNEGSKA in the germline V gene (reference sequence). CDR3 DNA: TGCAGTGCTCACCGGGGGAATGAGCAGTTCTTC. Its protein product is CSAHRGNEQFF.

The V call is TRBV25-1, the J call TRBJ1-2, with D perhaps TRBD1 (6 bases). Germline assignment: CDR1 MGHDK and CDR2 SYGVNS. This CDR3 is 15 amino acids long. Trimming removed 1 base at V and 4 bases at J, with 13 bases between. DNA of the CDR3: TGTGCCAGCAGTGAATCCCCACAGGGCGCCTATGGCTACACCTTC. It encodes CASSESPQGAYGYTF.

This clone was observed a few times. The V call is TRBV11-2, the J call TRBJ1-2; D not certain. Germline CDR1 SGHAT, CDR2 FQNNGV. V gave up 3 bases and J gave up 3 bases, with 5 bases separating them. The CDR3 is made up of 12 amino acids. The CDR3 here is CASSFSDYGYTF. As DNA, the CDR3 is TGTGCCAGCAGCTTCTCTGACTATGGCTACACCTTC.

The chain uses TRBV2 and TRBJ2-3, with TRBD2 matching over 11 bases. Germline loops: CDR1 SNHLY, CDR2 FYNNEI. This CDR3 region has 18 residues. J lost 0 bases, V lost 5 bases, and 10 bases had no gene match. The CDR3 bases are TGTGCCAGCAGTCGCCTCCCGGGACTAGCGGCGAGCACAGATACGCAGTATTTT. Its protein is CASSRLPGLAASTDTQYF.

The V and J genes are TRBV2 and TRBJ1-2, with D perhaps TRBD1 (6 bases). Germline loops: CDR1 SNHLY, CDR2 FYNNEI. This CDR3 is 16 amino acids long. Trimming removed 5 bases from V and 3 bases from J, with 19 bases in between. The CDR3 loop is CASSRRTGTTDYGYTF. The CDR3, as DNA: TGTGCCAGCAGTCGACGTACCGGGACAACTGACTATGGCTACACCTTC.

This clone was seen only a few times. The chain has TRBV29-1 and TRBJ2-7; the D gene is possibly TRBD1 (6 bases). The CDR3 totals 15 residues. The V and J ends lost 4 bases and 0 bases respectively, with 16 bases between them. Per germline, CDR1 SQVTM and CDR2 ANQGSEA. This chain's CDR3 is CSVGSWTVVSYEQYF. Here the CDR3 DNA reads TGCAGCGTTGGGAGCTGGACAGTTGTCTCCTACGAGCAGTACTTC.

The chain combines TRBV11-2 with TRBJ2-1; TRBD1 matches at 9 bases. V shed 4 bases, J shed 6 bases, and the junction held 7 bases outside the gene matches. This CDR3 is 15 amino acids long. Germline V CDR1 and CDR2: SGHAT, FQNNGV. This chain's CDR3 is CASSYRGLRGNEQFF. The CDR3 region has the DNA TGTGCCAGCAGCTACAGGGGGCTCAGGGGCAATGAGCAGTTCTTC. Drawing the rest from reference TRBV11-2 and TRBJ2-1, the complete variable domain is EAGVAQSPRYKIIEKRQSVAFWCNPISGHATLYWYQQILGQGPKLLIQFQNNGVVDDSQLPKDRFSAERLKGVDSTLKIQPAKLEDSAVYLCASSYRGLRGNEQFFGPGTRLTVL.

V is TRBV9 and J is TRBJ1-2; D is undetermined. V was shortened by 0 bases and J by 9 bases, with 15 bases between the two germline ends. CDR3 length: 14 amino acids. The germline V gene has CDR1 SGDLS and CDR2 YYNGEE. In DNA, the CDR3 is TGTGCCAGCAGCGTAGTCCCCTATGAGGGCAGCTACACCTTC. This translates into CASSVVPYEGSYTF. The variable domain in full, completed from reference TRBV9 and TRBJ1-2, reads DSGVTQTPKHLITATGQRVTLRCSPRSGDLSVYWYQQSLDQGLQFLIQYYNGEERAKGNILERFSAQQFPDLHSELNLSSLELGDSALYFCASSVVPYEGSYTFGSGTRLTVV.

This clone was seen just once. The V and J genes are TRBV27 and TRBJ2-1; D gene uncertain. The CDR3 extends over 13 amino acids. The germline CDR1 and CDR2 sequences are MNHEY and SMNVEV (reference sequence). Trimming pared 0 bases from V and 6 bases from J, leaving 6 bases between. DNA of the CDR3: TGTGCCAGCAGTTTATCGGCAGTCAATGAGCAGTTCTTC. This sequence encodes CASSLSAVNEQFF.